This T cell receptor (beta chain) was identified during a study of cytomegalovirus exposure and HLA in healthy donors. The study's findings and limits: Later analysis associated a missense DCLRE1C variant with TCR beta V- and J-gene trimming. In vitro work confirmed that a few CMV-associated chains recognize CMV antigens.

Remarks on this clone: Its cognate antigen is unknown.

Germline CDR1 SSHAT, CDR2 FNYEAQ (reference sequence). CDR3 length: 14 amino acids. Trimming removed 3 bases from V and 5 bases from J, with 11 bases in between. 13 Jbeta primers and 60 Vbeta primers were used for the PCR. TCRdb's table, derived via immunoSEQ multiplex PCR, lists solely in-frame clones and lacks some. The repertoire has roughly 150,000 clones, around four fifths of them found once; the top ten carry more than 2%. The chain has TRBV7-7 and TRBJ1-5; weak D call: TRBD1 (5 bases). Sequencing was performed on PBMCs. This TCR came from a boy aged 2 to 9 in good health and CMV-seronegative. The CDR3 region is CASSFQQVDQPQHF. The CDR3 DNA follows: TGTGCCAGCAGCTTCCAACAGGTAGATCAGCCCCAGCATTTT.